Sequencing of this T cell receptor beta chain was carried out in a study of cytomegalovirus exposure and HLA in healthy donors. Findings and limits, study-wide: The study dropped some indistinguishable V segments, TRBV6-2 and TRBV6-3 among them. According to an earlier analysis, most TCR beta V segments yielded productive rearrangements about 90% or about 30% of the time. Most subjects had HLA-A and HLA-B alleles reportedly predicted accurately by TCR beta sequences.

This clone came up once. Its cognate antigen is unknown. Both 60 Vbeta primers and 13 Jbeta primers went into the PCR. The protocol was immunoSEQ multiplex PCR, while the TCRdb copy is restricted to in-frame clones and leaves out a portion. Altogether approximately 120,000 clones are present, approximately 80% being singletons, with the ten largest covering approximately 2%. Donors showed nominal health when sampled, although they likely had unrecorded immune exposures. From germline, CDR1 is SGHTA and CDR2 FQGNSA. This CDR3 is 15 amino acids long. The V and J ends lost 5 bases and 1 base, in that order; junction bases with no gene match: 4.

The sequence derives from a man in his fifties in good health and CMV-seronegative. Sequencing was done on a sample of PBMCs. The rearrangement links TRBV7-2 to TRBJ2-3; 9 bases fit TRBD2. The CDR3 DNA is TGTGCCAGCAGCCCGTGGACTAGCGGCACAGATACGCAGTATTTT. Residues: CASSPWTSGTDTQYF.